The clone carrying this TCR beta chain was counted once. These data belong to a study of T cell responses to AZD1222 COVID-19 vaccine. The CDR3 length is 16 residues. Germline V gene lookup returns CDR1 SGHTS and CDR2 YDEGEE. The V segment lost 3 bases and the J segment 1 base; nucleotides outside the gene matches: 3. TCRdb's table, derived via immunoSEQ multiplex PCR, lists solely in-frame clones and lacks some. Of about 120,000 clones in the sample, about 93% were seen once. The receptor comes from an adult who received the AZD1222 COVID-19 vaccine. The rearrangement joins TRBV5-8 to TRBJ2-5; 13 bases line up with TRBD2. The sample consisted of peripheral blood, taken 28 days after the second AZD1222 dose. CDR3 protein: CASSSGLAGIQETQYF. The CDR3 DNA sequence: TGTGCCAGCAGCTCGGGACTAGCGGGGATCCAAGAGACCCAGTACTTC.